The 11 T cell receptor beta chains listed next were all sequenced from one sample in a study of T cells in Graves' hyperthyroidism and ophthalmopathy. Amplification of TCR beta CDR3 regions was performed using RNA transcripts as template. Primed by the HTBI set, a first-round RT-PCR was run on the TCR CDR3. MiXCR, run by TCRdb on the multiplex PCR reads, gives a single entry per CDR3 protein. The sample contains 300,000 or so distinct CDR3 sequences, around a sixth of which appear only once. Sequencing input: blood. These receptors all stem from a man in his thirties or forties with Graves' hyperthyroidism.

This clonotype came up many times. The V and J genes are TRBV20-1 and TRBJ2-1, with 7 bases fitting TRBD2. Germline values: CDR1 DFQATT, CDR2 SNEGSKA (reference sequence). V lost 1 base, J lost 6 bases, and 9 bases stayed unmatched. The CDR3 contains 15 residues. The CDR3 protein is CSARGRLAAVNEQFF. The CDR3 DNA follows: TGCAGTGCTAGAGGACGGCTAGCGGCCGTCAATGAGCAGTTCTTC.

This clonotype came up a few times. The V call is TRBV13, the J call TRBJ1-6; no definite D call. CDR3 length: 14 residues. Trimming took 7 bases from V and 11 from J, leaving 18 bases between them. CDR1 and CDR2 (germline): PRHDT, FYEKMQ (reference sequence). The DNA for the CDR3 is TGTGCCAGCACCCTCCGTGGTCCCTCGCCACCCCTCCACTTT. Amino acids: CASTLRGPSPPLHF.

V gene TRBV6-1 combines with J gene TRBJ2-3; 8 bases map to TRBD2. V lost 8 bases to trimming and J lost 3 bases; unmatched junction nucleotides: 7. This CDR3 has 14 amino acids. Looked up from germline, CDR1 is MNHNS and CDR2 is SASEGT. The CDR3 sequence: CASARERGTDTQYF. The DNA of the CDR3 is TGTGCCAGCGCCCGGGAGCGGGGGACAGATACGCAGTATTTT.

This sequence joins TRBV19 and TRBJ1-2, with TRBD1 matching 7 bases. Germline V CDR1 and CDR2: LNHDA, SQIVND (reference sequence). The CDR3 length is 17 residues. Trimming at V came to 7 bases and at J to 3 bases, leaving 17 bases not matched to a gene. The DNA of the CDR3 is TGTGCCAGTAAAGAGTTTCCCCCACGCACAGGGGACTATGGCTACACCTTC. It specifies CASKEFPPRTGDYGYTF.

This clonotype was counted ten times or more. V gene TRBV20-1 combines with J gene TRBJ2-3; 7 nucleotides align to TRBD2. Germline CDR1 DFQATT, CDR2 SNEGSKA (reference sequence). The CDR3 runs 14 residues. Trimming took 2 bases from V and 0 from J; bases not matched to a gene: 2. The CDR3 is CSARRGSSTDTQYF. The CDR3 bases are TGCAGTGCTAGACGCGGGAGTAGCACAGATACGCAGTATTTT.

The J gene is TRBJ2-1, the V gene TRBV19; tentatively, D is TRBD2 (5 bases). V shed 4 bases and J shed 0 bases, with 10 bases lying between them. This CDR3 has 15 amino acids. Germline CDR1 reads LNHDA; CDR2 reads SQIVND (reference sequence). CDR3 residues: CASSKSTSSYNEQFF. DNA for the CDR3: TGTGCCAGTAGTAAGAGTACTAGCTCCTACAATGAGCAGTTCTTC.

In this sample, this clonotype turned up many times. This chain uses TRBV18 with TRBJ2-1; 7 bases map to TRBD1. The CDR3 extends over 15 amino acids. Germline V lookup: CDR1 KGHSH, CDR2 LQKENI. The V and J ends lost 3 bases and 0 bases, in that order; junction bases with no gene match: 2. The CDR3 DNA reads TGTGCCAGCTCACCGGGACAGAGCTCCTACAATGAGCAGTTCTTC. Amino acids: CASSPGQSSYNEQFF.

Only a few counts were recorded for this clonotype. The J gene is TRBJ2-2, the V gene TRBV29-1; no clear D. The V end lost 1 base, the J end lost 6 bases, and 15 bases lay between the germline ends. The CDR3 length is 15 residues. Germline loops: CDR1 SQVTM, CDR2 ANQGSEA. The CDR3 nucleotides are TGCAGCGTTGAAGGTGTCTCTGGGGATTCCGGGGAGCTGTTTTTT. Amino acid sequence: CSVEGVSGDSGELFF.

In this sample, this clonotype turned up a few times. This chain joins TRBV12-3 or TRBV12-4 and TRBJ1-5; a weak D match, TRBD1 (6 bases). This CDR3 has 16 amino acids. Trimming took off 6 bases at V and 6 bases at J, with 21 bases between the two ends. The CDR3 sequence is CASSPSGARGPQPQHF. In DNA, the CDR3 is TGTGCCAGCAGCCCCTCGGGGGCGCGGGGTCCTCAGCCCCAGCATTTT.

The table lists this clonotype with many counts. The rearrangement joins TRBV11-3 to TRBJ2-5; TRBD1 agrees at 7 bases. CDR1 and CDR2 from the germline V gene are SGHNT and YENEEA. V lost 4 bases and J lost 4; bases outside the gene matches: 12. The CDR3 spans 16 residues. Written as DNA, the CDR3 is TGTGCCAGCAGCTCCCTCCTCCAGGGGGATGGAGAGACCCAGTACTTC. This gives the protein CASSSLLQGDGETQYF.

This clonotype was counted ten times or more. The V and J genes are TRBV11-2 and TRBJ1-6; 8 bases align to TRBD1. The J segment lost 5 bases and the V segment lost 5 bases, leaving 5 bases of the junction unmatched. The CDR3 runs 15 residues. Germline CDR1 and CDR2: SGHAT and FQNNGV. The CDR3 is CASSRDRGDNSPLHF. The CDR3 nucleotides are TGTGCCAGCAGCCGTGACAGGGGCGATAATTCACCCCTCCACTTT.